This T cell receptor (beta chain) was identified during a study of early T cells in non-severe SARS-CoV-2 infection (TCRdb year 2021). Background for the entire study: Bulk RNA from unsorted whole blood was used for TCR sequencing, so alpha and beta chains could not be paired. Here is what the overall study found, with its caveats: Matching against VDJdb was skewed toward anti-spike CD8 responses, likely underestimated virus-specific expansions, and missed private and CD4 specificities.

Set within a cohort of healthcare workers in London, UK, this nested case-control study involved weekly PCR testing of nasopharyngeal swabs along with blood sampling. Healthcare workers were recruited between 23 and 31 March 2020, during the week of the UK lockdown, and were followed weekly for up to about 15 weeks. Inclusive of the bounding cysteine and phenylalanine, the CDR3 is 16 residues long. The sequence is cut down to CDR3 DNA, 48 bases in frame from base 1. Trimming removed 3 bases from V and 5 bases from J, leaving 20 bases between the germline ends. Based on the germline V gene, the CDR1 and CDR2 sequences are MGHRA and YSYEKL. Preparation of the library involved 5' RACE. The instrument given in TCRdb is NextSeq 500. The TCR library protocol attached unique molecular identifiers to individual cDNA molecules to correct for sequencing error and PCR bias. Sequencing covered both TCR alpha and beta chains, and within each sample the abundances of alpha and beta sequences were tightly co-correlated. In the authors' own workflow: Decombinator V4 was used to perform V gene, J gene and CDR3 annotation of TCR sequences. Expanded TCRs were defined as changing significantly between any two time points under a Poisson model with p below 0.0001. Abundances of TCRs were expressed as counts per million after normalisation to the total number of TCRs sequenced in each sample. TRAV1-2 paired with TRAJ12, TRAJ20 or TRAJ33 defined MAIT TCRs, while TRAV10 paired with TRAJ18 defined iNKT TCRs. A search of VDJdb, accessed on 1 November 2021, was run for TCRs annotated to CMV, EBV and SARS-CoV-2, with TCRs annotated for multiple antigens excluded. TCRdb's own reprocessing of the public reads used fastp at Q25 and MiXCR and kept productive beta chains. Each entry merges the rows of one CDR3 protein and shows their most common DNA and genes. The V and J calls here are based on TCRdb, not the publication. The table for this sample lists about 100,000 distinct CDR3 sequences; roughly an eighth of them were counted only once. Jointly, the top ten make up about 2.3% of the sample.

This clonotype was counted at least ten times. Its antigen is still unknown. No much larger clonotype is one base removed from it; base qualities were not supplied. The chain employs TRBV4-1 and TRBJ2-7; a tentative D call is TRBD1 (7 bases match). The sequencing input was whole blood. The source is an adult who was a healthcare worker with PCR-confirmed SARS-CoV-2 infection or an uninfected control (not recorded which). The CDR3 sequence is CASSQPWRGRVDEQYF. The bases read TGCGCCAGCAGCCAGCCCTGGAGGGGGCGCGTCGACGAGCAGTACTTC.